Here is one TCR beta chain with its context. As yet, its antigen is unknown. This entry belongs to a study of human T cells and chemical hapten exposure. TCRdb redid the calling of the RACE reads with MiXCR, one entry per CDR3 protein. Among tens of thousands of distinct CDR3 sequences, approximately 10% were seen once, and the ten largest hold around 7.3%. Overall study findings and caveats: The count of PT1 expanded TCRs correlated positively with patch test score. Relative to controls, expanded TCRs formed significantly more large CDR3 similarity clusters.

V gave up 7 bases and J gave up 2 bases, with 14 bases separating them. Germline assignment: CDR1 ENHRY and CDR2 SYGVKD. The CDR3 runs 14 residues. Specified time point: patch test 2, 6 weeks after DPC sensitization. Treatment noted: therapeutic diphenylcyclopropenone sensitization with weekly scalp DPC. The sequence derives from a woman in her forties or fifties with alopecia areata. Some clones in this sample may be carry-over from other donors' samples. This sequence joins TRBV10-3 and TRBJ1-1; a weak D match, TRBD1 (5 bases). Sequenced here: whole blood, sampled in connection with sensitization to the hapten diphenylcyclopropenone (DPC). CDR3 residues: CAIKDATENTEAFF. CDR3 DNA sequence: TGTGCCATCAAGGACGCGACAGAAAACACTGAAGCTTTCTTT.